The text below deals with one T cell receptor beta chain. Its antigen has not been determined. Base qualities are not recorded, but no much larger clone differs from it by a single base. The sample belongs to a study of T-cell reconstitution after alpha-beta-depleted transplantation in children (dated by TCRdb to about 2016). About the investigation overall: Using TCR repertoire profiling, the study quantitatively followed how T-cell immune reconstitution unfolded in children after TCRalphabeta/CD19-depleted allogeneic hematopoietic cell transplantation.

Library prep was done by PCR. Instrument on record: Illumina HiSeq 2500. TCR library preparation used molecular barcoding, with unique molecular identifiers applied to normalize quantification of the TCRbeta repertoire. TCRdb reworked the public reads: Q25 trimming with fastp, MiXCR clone assembly, productive beta chains retained. All rows with the same CDR3 protein become a single entry with the most common DNA and genes. The sample data list 640,000 or so distinct CDR3 sequences, and roughly 15% of these were observed just once. The ten largest clonotypes hold 1.1% of the sample. Sample: PBMCs from the stem cell graft donor, taken from the stem cell graft. The source of this sequence is a human donor who donated a stem cell graft to a child with acute myeloid leukemia.

The CDR3 region has the sequence CASSLDSGDRNGYTF. The DNA sequence follows: TGTGCCAGCAGCTTAGATTCGGGAGACAGGAATGGCTACACCTTC. The chain links TRBV11-2 with TRBJ1-2; matching of 6 bases hints at TRBD1 as the D gene. The germline V gene sets CDR1 to SGHAT and CDR2 to FQNNGV. Counted from cysteine to phenylalanine, this CDR3 has 15 amino acids. The DNA shown is the 45-base CDR3, in frame from base 1. V was cut back by 0 bases and J by 6 bases, leaving a gap of 14 bases between them.